This entry features one T cell receptor beta chain sequence. This clone has more than one count but fewer than ten. Its antigen remains undetermined. Per-base quality was not reported, and no clone a single base away is much larger than it. Germline trimming: 4 bases from V, 5 bases from J; junction bases outside gene matches: 6. The germline V gene (reference sequence) specifies SGHNT as CDR1 and YYREEE as CDR2. Its CDR3 holds 16 amino acids, cysteine through phenylalanine. Just CDR3 DNA is preserved here, 48 bases in frame from base 1. The sample originates from a study of OX40 agonist ivuxolimab in advanced cancers. Turning to the overall study: Ivuxolimab, which targeted the costimulatory receptor OX40 (CD134), was an agonistic, fully human IgG2 monoclonal antibody. Intravenous ivuxolimab was administered to patients every 2 weeks at six dose levels: 0.01, 0.1, 0.3, 1.5, 3 and 10 mg/kg. Of the approximately 53 patients in dose escalation, 19 had hepatocellular carcinoma, about 15 had melanoma, 9 had renal cell carcinoma and 9 had head and neck cancer. The dose-escalation cohort was roughly 80% male with a mean age of about 58 years, ranging from roughly 23 to 90. Patients were allowed to have had prior anti-PD-1, anti-PD-L1 or anti-CTLA-4 therapy, and approximately 41% of the dose-escalation patients had previously received checkpoint inhibitors. Three dose-escalation patients achieved partial responses, one with hepatocellular carcinoma and two with cutaneous melanoma. Peripheral TCRbeta sequencing aimed to test whether ivuxolimab altered TCR sequence diversity and caused clonal T-cell expansion. The monotherapy dose-escalation portion (N ≈ 50 patients) of the phase I ivuxolimab trial is reported in the paper. Overall study outcomes, separate from this receptor: Low levels of normalized T-cell clonal expansion were also seen in some patients who did not respond. The antigen specificity of the clonally expanded peripheral T cells was not determined. In the 0.1-3.0 mg/kg groups, partial responders had among the lowest normalized peripheral clonal expansion, particularly in CD8+ T cells. At doses of 0.1 to 3.0 mg/kg, clonal expansion of both CD4+ and CD8+ blood T cells was observed from baseline to week 6. After ivuxolimab, more expanded clones were found on average in CD8+ T cells than in CD4+ T cells.

Genomic DNA was extracted from sorted cells for sequencing of the TCRbeta CDR3 region. The immunoSEQ Assay was used for sequencing of TCRbeta CDR3 regions. In its TCRdb copy, this immuneACCESS table keeps in-frame sequences only and misses some clones. Where compared with another copy, unresolved V genes explain less than half of these, and the others have no known cause. The sample table records about 50,000 clones; roughly 81% of these occur just once. The top ten clones comprise more than 5.5% of the sample. The trial excluded patients who had a history of autoimmune disease or who were on systemic immunosuppression. Peripheral blood for TCR sequencing was collected from all dose cohorts at baseline, on cycle 4 day 1, and on cycle 7 day 1. Samples came from an open-label, multicenter, first-in-human phase I dose-escalation trial of ivuxolimab. Adults with locally advanced or metastatic melanoma, renal cell, hepatocellular, or head and neck squamous cell carcinoma were enrolled in the trial. CD4+ and CD8+ T cells were sorted separately from peripheral blood before TCR sequencing.

The source is an adult with an advanced solid tumor such as melanoma, head and neck, liver or kidney cancer. Specimen: CD4+ or CD8+ T cells sorted from blood, collected in a trial of the OX40 agonist ivuxolimab. The chain employs TRBV5-4 and TRBJ2-1; 13 nucleotides in the junction match TRBD2. The sequenced DNA is TGTGCCAGCAGCCCGTGGACTAGCGGGAGTGACAATGAGCAGTTCTTC. The resulting protein is CASSPWTSGSDNEQFF. The full variable domain, with segments outside the CDR3 supplied by the reference TRBV5-4 and TRBJ2-1 proteins, appears as ETGVTQSPTHLIKTRGQQVTLRCSSQSGHNTVSWYQQALGQGPQFIFQYYREEENGRGNFPPRFSGLQFPNYSSELNVNALELDDSALYLCASSPWTSGSDNEQFFGPGTRLTVL.